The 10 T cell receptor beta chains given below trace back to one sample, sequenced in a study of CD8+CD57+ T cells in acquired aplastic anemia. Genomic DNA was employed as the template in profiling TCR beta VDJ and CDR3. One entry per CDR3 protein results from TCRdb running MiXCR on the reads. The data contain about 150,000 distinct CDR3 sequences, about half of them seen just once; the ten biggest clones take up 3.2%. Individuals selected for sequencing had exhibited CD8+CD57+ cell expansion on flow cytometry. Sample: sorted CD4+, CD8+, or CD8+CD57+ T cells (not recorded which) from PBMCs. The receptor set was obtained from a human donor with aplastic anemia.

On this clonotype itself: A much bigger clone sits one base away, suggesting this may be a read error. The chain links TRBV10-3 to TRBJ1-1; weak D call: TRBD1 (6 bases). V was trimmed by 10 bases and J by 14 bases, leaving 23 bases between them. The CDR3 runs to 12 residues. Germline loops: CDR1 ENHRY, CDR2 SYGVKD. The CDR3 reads CASGEPGQPSFF. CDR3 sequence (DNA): TGTGCCAGCGGGGAACCGGGACAACCCAGCTTCTTT.

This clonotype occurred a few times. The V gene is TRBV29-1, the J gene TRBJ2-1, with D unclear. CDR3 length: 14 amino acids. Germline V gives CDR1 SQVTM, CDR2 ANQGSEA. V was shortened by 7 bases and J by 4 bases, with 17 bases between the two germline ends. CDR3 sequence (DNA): TGCAGCGCACAACACATGGCTGTATACAATGAGCAGTTCTTC. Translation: CSAQHMAVYNEQFF.

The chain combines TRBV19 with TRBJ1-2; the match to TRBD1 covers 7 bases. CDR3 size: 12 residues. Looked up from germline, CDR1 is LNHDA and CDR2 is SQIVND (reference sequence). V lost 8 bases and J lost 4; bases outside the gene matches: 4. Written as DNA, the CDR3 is TGTGCCAGTGCGGACAGGATCTATGGCTACACCTTC. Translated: CASADRIYGYTF.

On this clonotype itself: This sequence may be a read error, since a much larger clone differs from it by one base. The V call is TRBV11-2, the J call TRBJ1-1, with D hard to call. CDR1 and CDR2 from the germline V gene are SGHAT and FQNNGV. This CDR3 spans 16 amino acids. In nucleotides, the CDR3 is TGTGCCAGCACCCGAGGTCGGGCGCACGAGGACCCTGAAGCTTCCTTT. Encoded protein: CASTRGRAHEDPEASF.

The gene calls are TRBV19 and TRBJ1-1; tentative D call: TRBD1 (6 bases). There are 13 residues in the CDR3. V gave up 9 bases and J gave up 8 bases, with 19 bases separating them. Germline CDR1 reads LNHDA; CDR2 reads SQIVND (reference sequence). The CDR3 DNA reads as TGTGCCAGCAGTGGGCAGGGGCGACAAGAAGCTTTCTTT. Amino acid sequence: CASSGQGRQEAFF.

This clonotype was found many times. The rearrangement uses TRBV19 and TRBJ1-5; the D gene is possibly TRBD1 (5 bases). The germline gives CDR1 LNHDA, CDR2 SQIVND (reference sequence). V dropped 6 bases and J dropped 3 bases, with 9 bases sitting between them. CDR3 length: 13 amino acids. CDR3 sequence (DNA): TGTGCCAGTAGGGCCGGGACCAATCAGCCCCAGCATTTT. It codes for CASRAGTNQPQHF.

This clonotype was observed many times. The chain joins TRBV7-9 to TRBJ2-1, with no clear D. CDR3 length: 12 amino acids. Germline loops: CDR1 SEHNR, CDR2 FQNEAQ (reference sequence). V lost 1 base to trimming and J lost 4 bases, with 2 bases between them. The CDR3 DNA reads TGTGCCAGCAGCTTAGTTTACAATGAGCAGTTCTTC. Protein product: CASSLVYNEQFF.

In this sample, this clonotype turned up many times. The CDR3 DNA sequence: TGTGCCAGCAGCAGGGGTATGAACACTGAAGCTTTCTTT. Its translation is CASSRGMNTEAFF. This chain connects TRBV7-6 to TRBJ1-1, with D perhaps matching TRBD1 (5 bases). Trimming stripped 5 bases from V and 0 bases from J, with 7 bases between. CDR3 length: 13 amino acids. The germline CDR1 and CDR2 sequences are SGHVS and FNYEAQ.

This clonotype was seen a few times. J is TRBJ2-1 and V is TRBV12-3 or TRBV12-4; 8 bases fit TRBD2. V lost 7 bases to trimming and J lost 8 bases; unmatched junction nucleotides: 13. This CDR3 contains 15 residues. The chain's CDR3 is CASTPTGTRSHEQFF. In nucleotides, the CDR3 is TGTGCCAGCACCCCTACCGGGACTAGGTCCCATGAGCAGTTCTTC.

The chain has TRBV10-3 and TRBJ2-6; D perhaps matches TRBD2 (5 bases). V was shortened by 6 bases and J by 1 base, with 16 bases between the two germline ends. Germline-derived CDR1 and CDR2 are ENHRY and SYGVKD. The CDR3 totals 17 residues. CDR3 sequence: CAIRPGVRTSGANVLTF. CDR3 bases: TGTGCCATCAGACCCGGGGTGCGAACTTCTGGGGCCAACGTCCTGACTTTC.